These T cell receptor beta chains were read from a single sample in a study of T-cell reconstitution after alpha-beta-depleted transplantation in children. TCRdb re-analysed the PCR reads in MiXCR, keeping a single row per CDR3 protein. Found here are about 460,000 distinct CDR3 sequences, about 11% of them singletons; the top ten hold around 2%. The input for sequencing was PBMCs, taken before TCRalphabeta/CD19-depleted stem cell transplant. These TCRs come from a child younger than 10 with inherited bone marrow failure, due to receive a stem cell transplant. CDR3s include the opening cysteine and the closing phenylalanine or tryptophan.

>TRBJ2-1|TRBV30
CAWSTTSLINEQFF
>TRBJ2-7|TRBV20-1
CSARSGAPSYEQYF
>TRBJ2-6|TRBV28
CASSLWGRLGANVLTF
>TRBJ2-2|TRBV27
CASRSGTWELFF
>TRBJ1-2|TRBV27
CASSWGQNYGYTF
>TRBJ1-5|TRBV12-3/TRBV12-4
CASSFSPGRGSNQPQHF
>TRBJ2-1|TRBV28
CASSLLASYNEQFF
>TRBJ2-7|TRBV20-1
CSARGPSGSYEQYF
>TRBJ2-2|TRBV20-1
CSASKGLAGDTRTGELFF
>TRBJ2-1|TRBV20-1
CSARSLAGMQNEQFF
>TRBJ1-2|TRBV5-1
CASSLSGGPYGYTF
>TRBJ2-1|TRBV4-1
CASSQDRLAYNEQFF
>TRBJ2-2|TRBV9
CASSVQGNTGELFF
>TRBJ2-7|TRBV2
CASRRGVERSYEQYF
>TRBJ2-5|TRBV27
CASSRLGETQYF
>TRBJ2-7|TRBV5-5
CASSLELAGFYEQYF
>TRBJ2-3|TRBV6-5
CASSYSRELPTDTQYF
>TRBJ2-7|TRBV3-1
CASSQGPGLAGTYEQYF
>TRBJ1-2|TRBV3-1
CASSQVLDNGVYGYTF
>TRBJ1-1|TRBV6-2/TRBV6-3
CASRPIPSNTEAFF
>TRBJ2-6|TRBV29-1
CSVEGDDTGANVLTF
>TRBJ2-7|TRBV12-3/TRBV12-4
CASRRAASYEQYF
>TRBJ1-5|TRBV6-2/TRBV6-3
CASSYLRGNQPQHF
>TRBJ1-1|TRBV25-1
CASSLTGLGTEAFF
>TRBJ2-2|TRBV12-3/TRBV12-4
CASSFFQGGNGELFF
>TRBJ2-1|TRBV5-1
CASSLAQVSSYNEQFF
>TRBJ2-5|TRBV7-2
CASSLGVLKETQYF
>TRBJ1-4|TRBV30
CAWSEGSVNEKLFF
>TRBJ2-1|TRBV5-1
CASSLVLAAPGEQFF
>TRBJ2-1|TRBV2
CASKLAGTYNEQFF
>TRBJ1-5|TRBV6-2/TRBV6-3
CASSYGRGGQPQHF
>TRBJ2-1|TRBV6-2/TRBV6-3
CASIGAGSSYNEQFF
>TRBJ2-1|TRBV10-3
CAISDPTRDPNEQFF
>TRBJ2-3|TRBV27
CASSLKRPNEGTQYF
>TRBJ2-7|TRBV29-1
CSVDDGTDEQYF
>TRBJ2-7|TRBV28
CASSSPGRSSYEQYF
>TRBJ2-5|TRBV29-1
CSAGKTSQETQYF
>TRBJ2-3|TRBV6-5
CASSYFGHSTDTQYF
>TRBJ2-7|TRBV20-1
CSAKGHPFYEQYF
>TRBJ2-4|TRBV12-3/TRBV12-4
CASSFGRKNIQYF
>TRBJ2-7|TRBV6-2/TRBV6-3
CASTTPDPSYEQYF
>TRBJ1-1|TRBV27
CASSLLPGLFTEAFF
>TRBJ2-3|TRBV27
CASSFKRADTQYF
>TRBJ2-1|TRBV11-2
CASSDRIPGLASYNEQFF
>TRBJ2-4|TRBV4-3
CASSQGGGGVAKNIQYF
>TRBJ1-2|TRBV12-3/TRBV12-4
CASSLRADVYGYTF
>TRBJ2-7|TRBV7-8
CASSSTTGGDSYEQYF
>TRBJ1-3|TRBV28
CASGPYWGSGNTIYF
>TRBJ2-1|TRBV4-3
CASSRGGRASEQFF
>TRBJ1-4|TRBV29-1
CSVAGVEKLFF